This paragraph reports one T cell receptor (beta chain). This entry belongs to a study of CD8 T cells in Susac syndrome. CDR3 length equals 14 residues. V was shortened by 4 bases and J by 2 bases, with 12 bases between the two germline ends. RNA totalling 0.5 to 1 ug underwent reverse transcription with random hexamers. Coverage of TCR beta CDR3 amplification by immunoSEQ multiplex PCR extended to 54 Vbeta and 13 Jbeta. TCRdb independently ran MiXCR on the immunoSEQ multiplex PCR reads; one entry per CDR3 protein. Here the sample spans approximately 120,000 distinct CDR3 sequences, around 94% being singletons. The study sequenced TCR beta in blood CD8+ and CD4+ T cells. The healthy controls were matched to patients by age and sex. While CD8+ and CD4+ T cells were isolated negatively, TEMRA cells were enriched by FACS.

The source material was CD4+ T cells from PBMCs. This TCR derives from a human donor in good health. The J gene is TRBJ2-7, the V gene TRBV12-3 or TRBV12-4; TRBD2 might be the D (6 bases). The CDR3 nucleotides are TGTGCCAGCAGTTCCGCGGGGTCCGCCTACGAGCAGTACTTC. Amino acid sequence: CASSSAGSAYEQYF.